This T cell receptor (beta chain) was sequenced in a study of blood T cell repertoires in COVID-19. Turning to the study itself: COVID-19 samples collected from the United States, Italy and Spain covered acute and convalescent phases. From T cells, B-cell-depleted T cells, or PBMCs came the material, which was cDNA or gDNA.

In the source study's methods: Using reference gene primer amplification, nucleated cell counts were estimated. Clones were sequenced by immunoSEQ multiplex PCR, and TCRdb holds only the in-frame ones, with some missing. Clonal size and the V and J genes are those of that table, whereas D and trimming came from the DNA. The sample contains about 170,000 clones, roughly four fifths of which appear only once. This CDR3 has 13 residues. The junction had 10 bases not matched to a gene; V was cut back by 7 bases and J by 7 bases. Germline V gene lookup returns CDR1 MNHEY and CDR2 SVGAGI. Sequenced: peripheral blood. The receptor was derived from a woman at least 80 years old with acute or convalescent COVID-19. The V call is TRBV6-5, the J call TRBJ2-7; TRBD1 matches at 7 bases. The CDR3 DNA reads TGTGCCAGCACCCGACAGGGAATCAAGGAGCAGTACTTC. This gives the protein CASTRQGIKEQYF.